These T cell receptor beta chains were read from a single sample in a study of CD8 T cells in Susac syndrome. Each CDR3 protein is one row after TCRdb ran MiXCR on the immunoSEQ multiplex PCR reads. The sample yields 150,000 to 200,000 distinct CDR3 sequences, approximately 94% seen once. Sequenced sample: CD4+ T cells from PBMCs. These TCRs come from a human donor with multiple sclerosis. Both conserved end residues are part of each CDR3. A D gene is named only where the DNA matches it firmly. Expanded clones get a size class; other rows say once, few or many, or leave the size out.

>17|TRBV11-2|once|-|TRBJ1-2
CASSYRADSNFNYGYTF
TGTGCCAGCAGCTACCGAGCGGACTCAAATTTTAACTATGGCTACACCTTC
>15|TRBV5-1|-|-|TRBJ1-4
CASSSDGSTNEKLFF
TGCGCCAGCAGCTCTGACGGGTCAACTAATGAAAAACTGTTTTTT
>13|TRBV12-3/TRBV12-4|-|-|TRBJ1-5
CASSLAGNQPQHF
TGTGCCAGCAGTTTGGCGGGCAATCAGCCCCAGCATTTT
>16|TRBV9|-|-|TRBJ1-3
CASSPNHGVSGNTIYF
TGTGCCAGCAGCCCAAATCATGGGGTCTCTGGAAACACCATATATTTT
>14|TRBV5-1|-|-|TRBJ1-2
CASRTTLLNYGYTF
TGCGCCAGCAGAACCACCCTACTTAACTATGGCTACACCTTC
>15|TRBV19|-|TRBD1|TRBJ2-2
CASSMRTGQGRELFF
TGTGCCAGTAGTATGCGAACGGGACAGGGGCGGGAGCTGTTTTTT
>14|TRBV7-9|-|-|TRBJ2-7
CASSFGQGPYEQYF
-
>14|TRBV5-1|-|-|TRBJ2-2
CASSLLDGFGELFF
TGCGCCAGCAGCCTCCTCGACGGATTCGGGGAGCTGTTTTTT
>15|TRBV24-1|-|TRBD1|TRBJ1-2
CATRGQGPANYGYTF
TGTGCCACCAGAGGACAGGGCCCAGCTAACTATGGCTACACCTTC
>13|TRBV15|-|-|TRBJ1-2
CATRQVAGAGYTF
TGTGCCACCAGACAGGTCGCAGGGGCGGGCTACACCTTC
>12|TRBV29-1|-|-|TRBJ2-5
CSVVPPQETQYF
TGCAGCGTTGTTCCACCCCAAGAGACCCAGTACTTC
>14|TRBV6-5|-|-|TRBJ1-2
CATLIRGGEDGYTF
TGTGCCACCTTGATACGGGGGGGCGAGGATGGCTACACCTTC
>13|TRBV15|-|-|TRBJ2-6
CATESSGANVLTF
TGTGCCACCGAGTCCTCTGGGGCCAACGTCCTGACTTTC
>12|TRBV29-1|-|-|TRBJ1-1
CSVILYRSAAFF
TGCAGCGTGATTTTATACAGGTCCGCCGCTTTCTTT
>16|TRBV3-1|once|-|TRBJ2-1
CASSQVGLARDNEQFF
TGTGCCAGCAGCCAAGTAGGGCTAGCTCGGGACAATGAGCAGTTCTTC
>18|TRBV27|-|-|TRBJ2-1
CASSFYNSTPWRYNEQFF
TGTGCCAGCAGTTTCTACAACTCGACCCCTTGGAGGTACAATGAGCAGTTCTTC
>14|TRBV24-1|-|-|TRBJ2-6
CATSETRKANVLTF
TGTGCCACCAGTGAGACACGGAAGGCCAACGTCCTGACTTTC
>14|TRBV12-3/TRBV12-4|-|-|TRBJ2-7
CASSPGEETYEQYF
TGTGCCAGCAGTCCCGGAGAGGAGACCTACGAGCAGTACTTC
>15|TRBV7-9|once|TRBD1|TRBJ1-1
CASSSGGAMNTEAFF
TGTGCCAGCAGCTCAGGGGGCGCGATGAACACTGAAGCTTTCTTT
>16|TRBV13|-|TRBD2|TRBJ2-7
CASSIPIAGGTYEQYF
TGTGCCAGCAGCATACCAATAGCGGGGGGGACCTACGAGCAGTACTTC
>16|TRBV15|-|-|TRBJ2-3
CATSRVEGAGTDTQYF
TGTGCCACCAGCAGAGTTGAAGGAGCAGGGACAGATACGCAGTATTTT
>15|TRBV6-5|-|TRBD2|TRBJ2-5
CASSLLAGSQETQYF
TGTGCCAGCAGCTTACTAGCGGGGTCTCAAGAGACCCAGTACTTC
>12|TRBV2|-|TRBD1|TRBJ1-4
CASSGQGEKLFF
TGTGCCAGCTCGGGACAGGGGGAAAAACTGTTTTTT
>10|TRBV7-8|-|-|TRBJ2-5
CASRGETQYF
TGTGCCAGCCGGGGAGAGACCCAGTACTTC
>18|TRBV6-1|-|-|TRBJ2-6
CASSPRAAGGSGANVLTF
TGTGCCAGCAGTCCTCGGGCAGCGGGCGGCTCTGGGGCCAACGTCCTGACTTTC
>13|TRBV7-6|-|-|TRBJ1-1
CASSSQRNTEAFF
TGTGCCAGCAGCTCCCAGAGGAACACTGAAGCTTTCTTT
>15|TRBV7-9|-|-|TRBJ1-2
CASSSSGADTYGYTF
TGTGCCAGCAGCTCCAGCGGGGCAGATACATATGGCTACACCTTC
>14|TRBV27|-|-|TRBJ2-5
CASSLSLTRETQYF
TGTGCCAGCAGTTTATCCCTAACGCGGGAGACCCAGTACTTC
>15|TRBV7-2|-|-|TRBJ2-1
CASSLGANDYNEQFF
TGTGCCAGCAGCTTAGGGGCCAACGATTACAATGAGCAGTTCTTC
>14|TRBV7-2|-|-|TRBJ1-2
CASSQQRGAYGYTF
TGTGCCAGCAGTCAACAAAGGGGCGCGTATGGCTACACCTTC
>16|TRBV12-3/TRBV12-4|-|TRBD2|TRBJ2-7
CASSRGTSGNSYEQYF
TGTGCCAGCAGCCGCGGGACTAGCGGAAACTCCTACGAGCAGTACTTC
>16|TRBV6-5|-|TRBD1|TRBJ1-4
CASSYRAPTGIEKLFF
TGTGCCAGCAGTTATCGGGCCCCGACAGGGATAGAAAAACTGTTTTTT
>12|TRBV28|-|TRBD1|TRBJ1-2
CASSLWTGTYTF
TGTGCCAGCAGTTTATGGACAGGGACTTACACCTTC
>14|TRBV20-1|once|TRBD2|TRBJ2-3
CSAHRGGSTDTQYF
TGCAGTGCTCACCGGGGGGGGAGCACAGATACGCAGTATTTT
>17|TRBV4-3|-|-|TRBJ2-7
CASSQETPGGIGYEQYF
TGCGCCAGCAGCCAAGAGACCCCAGGAGGCATCGGCTACGAGCAGTACTTC
>13|TRBV4-3|-|-|TRBJ2-7
CASSQEHGYEQYF
TGCGCCAGCAGCCAAGAACACGGCTACGAGCAGTACTTC
>12|TRBV5-8|-|-|TRBJ1-4
CASSVYNEKLFF
TGTGCCAGCAGCGTCTATAATGAAAAACTGTTTTTT
>15|TRBV5-1|-|TRBD1|TRBJ2-5
CASSAETGYQETQYF
TGCGCCAGCAGCGCTGAGACAGGGTACCAAGAGACCCAGTACTTC
>14|TRBV19|-|-|TRBJ1-1
CASSPGQVGGEAFF
TGTGCCAGTAGCCCCGGACAAGTAGGGGGTGAAGCTTTCTTT
>15|TRBV25-1|-|-|TRBJ2-7
CASSPPERLSYEQYF
TGTGCCAGCAGCCCTCCGGAGCGGCTATCCTACGAGCAGTACTTC
>15|TRBV12-3/TRBV12-4|-|TRBD1|TRBJ2-5
CASSLAGQGLETQYF
TGTGCCAGCAGTTTAGCAGGACAGGGGTTGGAGACCCAGTACTTC
>13|TRBV29-1|-|-|TRBJ2-2
CSVLYRYTGELFF
TGCAGCGTTCTTTACCGTTACACCGGGGAGCTGTTTTTT
>17|TRBV7-9|-|-|TRBJ2-3
CASSHPESASLPDTQYF
TGTGCCAGCAGCCACCCCGAGAGTGCCTCCCTCCCAGATACGCAGTATTTT
>19|TRBV11-1|-|TRBD2|TRBJ2-2
CASSLLVRLAGDPSGELFF
TGTGCCAGCAGCTTATTAGTTCGGCTAGCGGGAGATCCATCCGGGGAGCTGTTTTTT
>14|TRBV7-6|-|-|TRBJ2-2
CASSPLTGSGELFF
TGTGCCAGCAGCCCCCTTACAGGGTCCGGGGAGCTGTTTTTT
>19|TRBV11-2|-|-|TRBJ2-3
CASSARRPLVGLRADTQYF
TGTGCCAGCAGCGCTCGCCGCCCTTTGGTGGGACTTAGGGCAGATACGCAGTATTTT
>15|TRBV2|once|TRBD2|TRBJ2-1
CASSDWGGTYNEQFF
TGTGCCAGCAGTGACTGGGGGGGGACCTACAATGAGCAGTTCTTC
>16|TRBV5-1|-|-|TRBJ1-2
CASSDPTGSLNYGYTF
TGCGCCAGCAGCGACCCTACAGGATCCCTTAACTATGGCTACACCTTC
>13|TRBV20-1|-|-|TRBJ2-5
CSAYYRFQETQYF
TGCAGTGCGTATTACAGATTCCAAGAGACCCAGTACTTC
>13|TRBV7-7|-|-|TRBJ2-7
CASSSDRFAEQYF
TGTGCCAGCAGCTCAGACAGGTTCGCCGAGCAGTACTTC
>16|TRBV18|few|TRBD1|TRBJ2-2
CASSPPGQGNTGELFF
TGTGCCAGCTCACCCCCGGGACAGGGGAACACCGGGGAGCTGTTTTTT
>13|TRBV6-1|-|-|TRBJ1-2
CASNPGVNYGYTF
TGTGCCAGCAACCCCGGGGTAAACTATGGCTACACCTTC
>13|TRBV20-1|-|TRBD2|TRBJ2-3
CSGGGRGGDTQYF
TGCAGCGGGGGCGGGAGGGGTGGGGATACGCAGTATTTT
>13|TRBV4-1|-|-|TRBJ2-5
CASSLTAQETQYF
TGCGCCAGCAGCCTGACAGCCCAAGAGACCCAGTACTTC
>15|TRBV14|-|-|TRBJ2-7
CASSQELLGIGEQYF
TGTGCCAGCAGCCAAGAACTTCTGGGGATCGGCGAGCAGTACTTC
>13|TRBV7-9|-|-|TRBJ1-6
CASSLEGLSPLHF
TGTGCCAGCAGCTTAGAGGGATTGAGTCCCCTCCACTTT
>13|TRBV7-8|-|TRBD2|TRBJ2-7
CASREVLSYEQYF
TGTGCCAGCCGGGAGGTTCTCTCCTACGAGCAGTACTTC
>14|TRBV27|-|-|TRBJ2-7
CASREDRAPYEQYF
TGTGCCAGCAGAGAAGACAGAGCACCCTACGAGCAGTACTTC
>14|TRBV5-4|-|TRBD2|TRBJ2-4
CASSLQRDRNIQYF
TGTGCCAGCAGCTTGCAGCGGGATAGGAACATTCAGTACTTC
>15|TRBV7-9|-|-|TRBJ2-1
CASSGGLRSYNEQFF
TGTGCCAGCAGCGGGGGGCTTCGCTCCTACAATGAGCAGTTCTTC